The table lists the clone carrying this T cell receptor beta chain with a few counts. The treatment here: 15 to 20 received Ad26.COV2.S at low or high dose, single or two shots; about 5 received placebo; per-sample allocation not given. Sampling occurred on day 63 after the first vaccine or placebo injection. A Boston donor was an adult aged 18-55 years. An Ad26 vector expressing Wuhan-strain SARS-CoV-2 spike served as the vaccine. This table comes from immunoSEQ multiplex PCR, and its TCRdb copy is limited to in-frame clones, with some not included. The data contain about 350,000 clones, 88% of them singletons. The entry originates in a study of Ad26.COV2.S vaccination and SARS-CoV-2 variants. Study context: Doses of Ad26.COV2.S were injected into muscle once or twice, 56 days apart.

This CDR3 has 13 residues. Between the trimmed V and J ends, which lost 5 bases and 7 bases, there was a span of 14 bases. Germline V lookup: CDR1 SGHAT, CDR2 FQNNGV. This TCR was recovered from a person aged 18-65 years who received the Ad26.COV2.S COVID-19 vaccine or a placebo. This chain uses TRBV11-2 with TRBJ2-5; unclear D gene. Source: peripheral blood, taken in a trial of Ad26.COV2.S vaccine versus placebo. The CDR3 nucleotides are TGTGCCAGCAGCCCCTCTAGGTTCGGGACCCAGTACTTC. Its protein product is CASSPSRFGTQYF.